The 2 T cell receptor beta chains below all came from one sample that was sequenced in a study of blood T cell repertoires in COVID-19. Here immunoSEQ multiplex PCR was the method, and the copy in TCRdb shows in-frame clones only, minus some. This sample has around 450,000 clones, with 70% to 90% found just once. The sample was PBMCs or T cells enriched from blood (not recorded which). All receptors derive from a woman between 18 and 30 years old with acute COVID-19.

The rearrangement joins TRBV10-1 to TRBJ2-1; D remains unclear. Germline V gene lookup returns CDR1 WNHNN and CDR2 SYGVQD (reference sequence). The CDR3 contains 14 residues. V lost 8 bases and J lost 4, with 15 bases in between. The CDR3 reads CASARSGDYNEQFF. As DNA, the CDR3 is TGCGCCAGCGCTCGTTCCGGAGATTACAATGAGCAGTTCTTC.

This clone has a single count. An end of the junction does not agree with germline; a read error may underlie this. This chain uses TRBV7-7 with TRBJ1-4; 7 positions match TRBD1. Germline loops: CDR1 SSHAT, CDR2 FNYEAQ (reference sequence). The CDR3 covers 17 residues. The CDR3 DNA sequence: TGTGCTAGCAGCCTCTCGGGACAGACTGCAACTAATGAAAAACTGTTTTTT. Its protein product is CASSLSGQTATNEKLFF. The whole variable domain, filled in from reference TRBV7-7 and TRBJ1-4, reads GAGVSQSPRYKVTKRGQDVTLRCDPISSHATLYWYQQALGQGPEFLTYFNYEAQPDKSGLPSDRFSAERPEGSISTLTIQRTEQRDSAMYRCASSLSGQTATNEKLFFGSGTQLSVL.